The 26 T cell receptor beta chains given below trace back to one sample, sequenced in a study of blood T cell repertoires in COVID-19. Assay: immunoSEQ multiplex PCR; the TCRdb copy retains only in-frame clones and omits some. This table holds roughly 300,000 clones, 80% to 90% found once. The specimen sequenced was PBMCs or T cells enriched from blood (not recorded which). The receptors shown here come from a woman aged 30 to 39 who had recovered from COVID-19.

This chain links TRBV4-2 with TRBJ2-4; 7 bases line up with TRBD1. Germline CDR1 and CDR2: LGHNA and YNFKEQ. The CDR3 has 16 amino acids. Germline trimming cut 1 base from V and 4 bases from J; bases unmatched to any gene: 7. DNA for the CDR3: TGTGCCAGCAGCCAAGTTTCCGGGGACAGTAAAAACATTCAGTACTTC. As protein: CASSQVSGDSKNIQYF.

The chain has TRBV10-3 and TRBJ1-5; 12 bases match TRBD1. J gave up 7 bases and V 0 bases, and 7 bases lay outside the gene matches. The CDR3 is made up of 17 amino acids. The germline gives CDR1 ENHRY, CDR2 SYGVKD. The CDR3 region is CAISESRDRGLIQPQHF. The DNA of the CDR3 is TGTGCCATCAGTGAGTCCCGGGACAGGGGGCTGATCCAGCCCCAGCATTTT.

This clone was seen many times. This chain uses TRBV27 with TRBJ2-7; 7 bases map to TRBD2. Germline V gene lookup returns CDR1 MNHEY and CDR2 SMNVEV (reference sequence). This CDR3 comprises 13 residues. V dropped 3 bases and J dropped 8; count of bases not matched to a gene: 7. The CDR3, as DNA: TGTGCCAGCAGTTTCGACCACGGGGGGAAGCAGTACTTC. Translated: CASSFDHGGKQYF.

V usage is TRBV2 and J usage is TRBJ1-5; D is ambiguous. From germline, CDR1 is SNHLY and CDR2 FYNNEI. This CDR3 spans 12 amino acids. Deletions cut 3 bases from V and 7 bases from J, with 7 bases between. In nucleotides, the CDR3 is TGTGCCAGCAGTGAGGAGCGACAGCCCCAGCATTTT. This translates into CASSEERQPQHF.

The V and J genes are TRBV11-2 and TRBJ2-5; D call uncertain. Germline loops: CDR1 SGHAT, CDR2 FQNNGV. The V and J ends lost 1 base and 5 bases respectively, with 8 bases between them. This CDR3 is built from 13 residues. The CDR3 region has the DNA TGTGCCAGCAGCTTAGGGGCCCTGGAGACCCAGTACTTC. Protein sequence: CASSLGALETQYF.

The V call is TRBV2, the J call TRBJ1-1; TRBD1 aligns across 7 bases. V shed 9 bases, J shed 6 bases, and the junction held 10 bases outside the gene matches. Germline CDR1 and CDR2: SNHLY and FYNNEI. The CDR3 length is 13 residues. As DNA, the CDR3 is TGTGCCAGTGAGGGACAGAGGGGATCTGAAGCTTTCTTT. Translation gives CASEGQRGSEAFF.

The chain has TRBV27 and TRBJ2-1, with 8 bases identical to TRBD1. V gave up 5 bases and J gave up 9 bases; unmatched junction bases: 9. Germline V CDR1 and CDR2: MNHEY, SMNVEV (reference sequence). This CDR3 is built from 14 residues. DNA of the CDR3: TGTGCCAGCAGTAACAGGGGGAGAACCACTGAGCAGTTCTTC. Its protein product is CASSNRGRTTEQFF.

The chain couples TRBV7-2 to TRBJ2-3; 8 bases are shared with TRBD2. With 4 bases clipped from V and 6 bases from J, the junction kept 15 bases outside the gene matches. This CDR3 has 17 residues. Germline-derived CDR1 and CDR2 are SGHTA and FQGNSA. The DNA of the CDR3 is TGTGCCAGCAGCTCAGGAGCTTGGCGGGGCGGGGGGGATACGCAGTATTTT. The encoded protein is CASSSGAWRGGGDTQYF.

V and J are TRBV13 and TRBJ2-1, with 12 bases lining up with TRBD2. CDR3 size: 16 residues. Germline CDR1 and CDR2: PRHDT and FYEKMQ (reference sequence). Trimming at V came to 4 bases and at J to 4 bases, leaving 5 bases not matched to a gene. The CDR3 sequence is CASSSWTSGEYNEQFF. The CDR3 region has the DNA TGTGCCAGCAGCTCCTGGACTAGCGGGGAATACAATGAGCAGTTCTTC. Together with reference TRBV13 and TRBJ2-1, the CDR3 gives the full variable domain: AAGVIQSPRHLIKEKRETATLKCYPIPRHDTVYWYQQGPGQDPQFLISFYEKMQSDKGSIPDRFSAQQFSDYHSELNMSSLELGDSALYFCASSSWTSGEYNEQFFGPGTRLTVL.

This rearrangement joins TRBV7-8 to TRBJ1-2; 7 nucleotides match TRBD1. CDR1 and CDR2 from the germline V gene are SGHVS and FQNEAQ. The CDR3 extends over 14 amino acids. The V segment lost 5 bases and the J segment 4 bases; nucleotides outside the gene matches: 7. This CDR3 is CASSIRDSAYGYTF. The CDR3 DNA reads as TGTGCCAGCAGCATACGGGACAGTGCCTATGGCTACACCTTC.

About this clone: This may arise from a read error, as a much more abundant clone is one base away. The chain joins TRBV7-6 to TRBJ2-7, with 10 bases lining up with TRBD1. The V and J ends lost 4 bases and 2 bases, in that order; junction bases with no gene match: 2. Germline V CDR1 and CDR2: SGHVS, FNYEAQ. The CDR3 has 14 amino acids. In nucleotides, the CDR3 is TGTGCCAGCAGCTCCGGGACAGGGGCCTACGAGCAGTACTTC. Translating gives CASSSGTGAYEQYF.

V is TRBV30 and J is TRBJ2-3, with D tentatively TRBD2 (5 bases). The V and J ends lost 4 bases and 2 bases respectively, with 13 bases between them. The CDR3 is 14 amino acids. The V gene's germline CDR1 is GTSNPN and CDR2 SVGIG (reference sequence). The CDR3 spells CAWISAGNTDTQYF. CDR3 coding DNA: TGTGCCTGGATCAGTGCGGGTAACACAGATACGCAGTATTTT.

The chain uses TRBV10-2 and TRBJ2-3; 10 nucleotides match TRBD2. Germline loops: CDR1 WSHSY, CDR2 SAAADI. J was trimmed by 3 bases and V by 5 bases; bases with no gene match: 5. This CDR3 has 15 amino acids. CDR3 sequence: CASSLSSGGTDTQYF. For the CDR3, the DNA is TGCGCCAGCAGTCTATCTAGCGGGGGTACAGATACGCAGTATTTT.

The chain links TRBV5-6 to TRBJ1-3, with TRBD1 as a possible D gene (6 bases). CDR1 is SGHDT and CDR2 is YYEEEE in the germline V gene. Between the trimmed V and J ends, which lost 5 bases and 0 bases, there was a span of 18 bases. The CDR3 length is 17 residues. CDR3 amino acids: CASRRGGTDYSGNTIYF. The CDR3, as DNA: TGTGCCAGCAGGAGGGGGGGAACCGACTACTCTGGAAACACCATATATTTT.

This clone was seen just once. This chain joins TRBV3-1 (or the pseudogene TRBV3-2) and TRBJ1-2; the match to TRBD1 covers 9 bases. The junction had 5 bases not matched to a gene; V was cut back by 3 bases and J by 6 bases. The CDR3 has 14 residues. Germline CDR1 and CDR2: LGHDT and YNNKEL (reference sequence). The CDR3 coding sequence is TGTGCCAGCAGCCAGCGGACAGGGGAGGATGGCTACACCTTC. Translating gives CASSQRTGEDGYTF.

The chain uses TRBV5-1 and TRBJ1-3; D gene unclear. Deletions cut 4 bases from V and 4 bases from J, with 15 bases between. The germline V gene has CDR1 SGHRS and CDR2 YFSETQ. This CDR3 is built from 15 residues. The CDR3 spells CASSPEGGSGNTIYF. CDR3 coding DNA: TGCGCCAGCAGCCCAGAGGGAGGGTCAGGAAACACCATATATTTT.

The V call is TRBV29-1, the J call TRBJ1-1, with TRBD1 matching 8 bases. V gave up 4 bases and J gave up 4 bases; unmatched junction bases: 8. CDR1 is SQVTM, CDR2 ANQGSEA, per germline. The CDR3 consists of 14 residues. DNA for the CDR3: TGCAGCGTTGGTGTGGACAGGGCGACCACTGAAGCTTTCTTT. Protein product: CSVGVDRATTEAFF.

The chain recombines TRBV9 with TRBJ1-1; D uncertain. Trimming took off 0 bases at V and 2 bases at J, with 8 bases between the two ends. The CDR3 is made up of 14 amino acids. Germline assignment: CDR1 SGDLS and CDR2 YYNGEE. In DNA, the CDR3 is TGTGCCAGCAGCGTAGTGGCCTCTAACACTGAAGCTTTCTTT. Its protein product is CASSVVASNTEAFF. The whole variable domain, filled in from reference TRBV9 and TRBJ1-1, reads DSGVTQTPKHLITATGQRVTLRCSPRSGDLSVYWYQQSLDQGLQFLIQYYNGEERAKGNILERFSAQQFPDLHSELNLSSLELGDSALYFCASSVVASNTEAFFGQGTRLTVV.

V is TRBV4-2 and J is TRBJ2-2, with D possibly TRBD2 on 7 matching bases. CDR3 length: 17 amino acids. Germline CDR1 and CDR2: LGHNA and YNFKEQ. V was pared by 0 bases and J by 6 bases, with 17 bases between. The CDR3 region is CASSQDLGGGPPGELFF. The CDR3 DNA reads TGTGCCAGCAGCCAAGATTTGGGAGGGGGGCCGCCCGGGGAGCTGTTTTTT.

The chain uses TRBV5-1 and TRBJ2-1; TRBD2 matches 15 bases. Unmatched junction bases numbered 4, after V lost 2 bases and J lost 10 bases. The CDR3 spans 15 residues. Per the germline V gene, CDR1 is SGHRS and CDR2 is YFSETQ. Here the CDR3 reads CASSLRTSGGAEQFF. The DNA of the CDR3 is TGCGCCAGCAGCTTAAGGACTAGCGGGGGGGCGGAGCAGTTCTTC.

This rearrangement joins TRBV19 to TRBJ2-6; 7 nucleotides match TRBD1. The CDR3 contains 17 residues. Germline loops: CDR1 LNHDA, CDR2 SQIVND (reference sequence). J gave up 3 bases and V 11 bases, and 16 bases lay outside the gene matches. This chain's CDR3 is CAVREKGALNGANVLTF. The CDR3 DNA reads TGTGCCGTCCGGGAAAAGGGGGCGCTGAATGGGGCCAACGTCCTGACTTTC.

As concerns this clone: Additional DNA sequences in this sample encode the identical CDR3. CDR3 in amino acids: CASSLGPSDNSPLHF. The CDR3 nucleotides are TGTGCCAGCAGCTTGGGCCCTTCCGATAATTCACCCCTCCACTTT. The rearrangement uses TRBV7-3 and TRBJ1-6; D remains ambiguous. Trimming took off 3 bases at V and 5 bases at J, with 11 bases between the two ends. The CDR3 consists of 15 residues. Germline CDR1 and CDR2: SGHTA and FQGTGA.

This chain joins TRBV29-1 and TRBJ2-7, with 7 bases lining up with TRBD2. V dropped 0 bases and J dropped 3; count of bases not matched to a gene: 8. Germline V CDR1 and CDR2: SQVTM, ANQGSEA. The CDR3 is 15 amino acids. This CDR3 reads CSVEDRGTNRYEQYF. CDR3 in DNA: TGCAGCGTTGAAGATCGCGGGACTAATCGCTACGAGCAGTACTTC.

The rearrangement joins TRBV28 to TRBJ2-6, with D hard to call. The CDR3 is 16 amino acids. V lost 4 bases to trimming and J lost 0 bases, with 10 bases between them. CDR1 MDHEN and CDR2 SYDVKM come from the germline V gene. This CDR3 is CASSSPPISGANVLTF. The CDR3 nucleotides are TGTGCCAGCAGTTCTCCGCCTATCTCTGGGGCCAACGTCCTGACTTTC.

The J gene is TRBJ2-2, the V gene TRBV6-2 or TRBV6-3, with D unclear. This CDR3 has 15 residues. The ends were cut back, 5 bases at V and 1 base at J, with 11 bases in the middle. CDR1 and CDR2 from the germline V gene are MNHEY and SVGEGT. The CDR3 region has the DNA TGTGCCAGCAGTCTTTCCGCAGTGAACACCGGGGAGCTGTTTTTT. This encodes CASSLSAVNTGELFF.

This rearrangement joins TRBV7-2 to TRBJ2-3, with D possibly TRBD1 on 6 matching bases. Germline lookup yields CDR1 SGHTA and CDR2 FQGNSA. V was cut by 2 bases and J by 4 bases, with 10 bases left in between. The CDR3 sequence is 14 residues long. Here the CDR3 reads CASSLMTGADTQYF. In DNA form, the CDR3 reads TGTGCCAGCAGCTTAATGACAGGCGCAGATACGCAGTATTTT.